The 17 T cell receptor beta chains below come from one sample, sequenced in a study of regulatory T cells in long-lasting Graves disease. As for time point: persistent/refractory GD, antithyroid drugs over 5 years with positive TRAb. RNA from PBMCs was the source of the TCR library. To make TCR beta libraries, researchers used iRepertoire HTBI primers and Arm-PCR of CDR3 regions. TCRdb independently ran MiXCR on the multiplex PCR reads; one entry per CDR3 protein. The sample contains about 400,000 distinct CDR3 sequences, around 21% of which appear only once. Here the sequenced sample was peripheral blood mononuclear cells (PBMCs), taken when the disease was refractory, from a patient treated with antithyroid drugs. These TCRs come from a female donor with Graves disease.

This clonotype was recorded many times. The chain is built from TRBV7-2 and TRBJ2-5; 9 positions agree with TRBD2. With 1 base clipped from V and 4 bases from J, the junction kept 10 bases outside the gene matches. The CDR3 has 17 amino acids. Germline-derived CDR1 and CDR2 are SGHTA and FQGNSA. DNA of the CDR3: TGTGCCAGCAGCTTAGAACTAGCGGGTCGCTATTTAGAGACCCAGTACTTC. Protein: CASSLELAGRYLETQYF.

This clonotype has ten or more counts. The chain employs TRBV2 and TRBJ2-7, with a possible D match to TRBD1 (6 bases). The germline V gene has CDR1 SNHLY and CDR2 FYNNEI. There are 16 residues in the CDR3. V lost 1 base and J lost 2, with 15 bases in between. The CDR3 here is CASSEGRGLEAYEQYF. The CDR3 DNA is TGTGCCAGCAGTGAAGGAAGGGGGTTGGAGGCCTACGAGCAGTACTTC.

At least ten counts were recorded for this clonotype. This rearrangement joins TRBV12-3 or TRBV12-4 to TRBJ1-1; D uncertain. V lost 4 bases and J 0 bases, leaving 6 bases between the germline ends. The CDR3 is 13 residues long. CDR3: CASSYFMNTEAFF. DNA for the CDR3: TGTGCCAGCAGTTATTTTATGAACACTGAAGCTTTCTTT.

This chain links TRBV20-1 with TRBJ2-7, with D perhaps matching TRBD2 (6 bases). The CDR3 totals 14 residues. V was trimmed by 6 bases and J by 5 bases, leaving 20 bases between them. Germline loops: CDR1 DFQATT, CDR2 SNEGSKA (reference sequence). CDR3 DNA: TGCAGTGCCCGCCGGAGGGAATCAGTCAACGAGCAGTACTTC. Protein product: CSARRRESVNEQYF.

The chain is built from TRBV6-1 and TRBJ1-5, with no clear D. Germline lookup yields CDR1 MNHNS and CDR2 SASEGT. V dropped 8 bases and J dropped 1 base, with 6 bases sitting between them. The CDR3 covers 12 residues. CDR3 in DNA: TGTGCCAGCGGGCCCAGCAATCAGCCCCAGCATTTT. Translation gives CASGPSNQPQHF.

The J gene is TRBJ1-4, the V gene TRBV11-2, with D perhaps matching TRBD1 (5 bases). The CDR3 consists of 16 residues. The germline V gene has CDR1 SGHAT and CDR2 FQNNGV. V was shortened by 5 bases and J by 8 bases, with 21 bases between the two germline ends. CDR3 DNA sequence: TGTGCCAGCAGCCCATTCAATGGGAGGGGACGCGAAAAACTGTTTTTT. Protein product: CASSPFNGRGREKLFF.

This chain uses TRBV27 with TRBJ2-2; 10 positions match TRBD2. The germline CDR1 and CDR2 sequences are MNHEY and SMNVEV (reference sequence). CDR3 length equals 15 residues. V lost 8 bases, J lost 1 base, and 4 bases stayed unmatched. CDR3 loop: CASRPSGRNTGELFF. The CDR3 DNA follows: TGTGCCAGCCGGCCTAGCGGGAGGAACACCGGGGAGCTGTTTTTT.

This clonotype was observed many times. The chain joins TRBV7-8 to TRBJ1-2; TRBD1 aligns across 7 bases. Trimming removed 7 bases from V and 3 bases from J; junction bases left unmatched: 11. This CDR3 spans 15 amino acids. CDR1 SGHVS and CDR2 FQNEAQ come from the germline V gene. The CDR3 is CASIKTRDRDYGYTF. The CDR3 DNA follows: TGTGCCAGCATCAAAACCCGGGACAGAGACTATGGCTACACCTTC.

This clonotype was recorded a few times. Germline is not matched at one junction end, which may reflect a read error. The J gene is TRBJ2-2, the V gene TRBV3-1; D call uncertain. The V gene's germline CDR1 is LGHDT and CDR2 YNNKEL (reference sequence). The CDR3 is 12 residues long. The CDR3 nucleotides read TGTGCCAGCAGCCAAGCCTTAGGGCTGGCTATTTTT. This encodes CASSQALGLAIF.

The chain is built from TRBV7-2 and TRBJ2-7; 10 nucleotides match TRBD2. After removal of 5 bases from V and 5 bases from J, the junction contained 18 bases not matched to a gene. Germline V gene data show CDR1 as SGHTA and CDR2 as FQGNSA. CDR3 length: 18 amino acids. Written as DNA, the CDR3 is TGTGCCAGCAGCGATACTAGCGGGGCCCTACCCATAGGCGACGAGCAGTACTTC. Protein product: CASSDTSGALPIGDEQYF.

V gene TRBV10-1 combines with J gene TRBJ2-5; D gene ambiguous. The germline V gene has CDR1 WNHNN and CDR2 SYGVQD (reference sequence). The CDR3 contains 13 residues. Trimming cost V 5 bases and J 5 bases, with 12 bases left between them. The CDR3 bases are TGCGCCAGCAGTCCGTCAAAGTTTGAGACCCAGTACTTC. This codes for CASSPSKFETQYF.

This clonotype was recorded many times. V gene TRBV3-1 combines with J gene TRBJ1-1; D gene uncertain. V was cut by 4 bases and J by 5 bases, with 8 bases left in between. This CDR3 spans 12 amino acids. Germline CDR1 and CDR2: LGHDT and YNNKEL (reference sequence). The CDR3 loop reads CASSRAGTEAFF. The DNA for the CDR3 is TGTGCCAGCAGCCGGGCAGGAACTGAAGCTTTCTTT.

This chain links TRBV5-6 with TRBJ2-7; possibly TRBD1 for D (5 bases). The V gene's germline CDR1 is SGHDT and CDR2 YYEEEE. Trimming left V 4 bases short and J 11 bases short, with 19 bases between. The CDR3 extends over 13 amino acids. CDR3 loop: CASSHWGRPAEYF. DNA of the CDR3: TGTGCCAGCAGCCACTGGGGCCGACCTGCGGAGTACTTC.

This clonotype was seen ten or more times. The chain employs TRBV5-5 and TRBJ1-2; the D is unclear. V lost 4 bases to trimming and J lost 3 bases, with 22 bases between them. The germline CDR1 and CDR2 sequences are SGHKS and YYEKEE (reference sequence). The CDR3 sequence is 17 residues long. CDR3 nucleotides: TGTGCCAGCAGCCGGGAGGGCATTAGATGGGCCGACTATGGCTACACCTTC. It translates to CASSREGIRWADYGYTF.

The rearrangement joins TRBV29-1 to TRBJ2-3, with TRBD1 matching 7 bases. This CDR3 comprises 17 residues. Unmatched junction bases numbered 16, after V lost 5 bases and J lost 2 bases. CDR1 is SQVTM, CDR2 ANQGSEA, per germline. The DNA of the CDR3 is TGCAGCGTTTCTACCCAGACTGACAGGGTTGCCACAGATACGCAGTATTTT. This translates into CSVSTQTDRVATDTQYF.

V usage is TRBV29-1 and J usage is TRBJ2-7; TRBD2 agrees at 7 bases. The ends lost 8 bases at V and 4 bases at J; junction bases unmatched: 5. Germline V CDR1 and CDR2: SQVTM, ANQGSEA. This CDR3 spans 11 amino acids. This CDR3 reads CSYTSAYEQYF. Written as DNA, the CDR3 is TGCAGCTACACTAGCGCATACGAGCAGTACTTC.

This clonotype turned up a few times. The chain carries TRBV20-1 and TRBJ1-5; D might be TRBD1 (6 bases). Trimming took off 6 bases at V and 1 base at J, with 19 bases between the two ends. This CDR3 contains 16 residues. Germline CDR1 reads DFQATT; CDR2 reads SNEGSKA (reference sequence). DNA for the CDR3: TGCAGTGCCCTCAAGGGGGGTTTGACGAGCAATCAGCCCCAGCATTTT. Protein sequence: CSALKGGLTSNQPQHF.